The entry below gives a single TCR beta chain sequence along with its context. Its antigen is unknown. Nothing much larger sits one base from this clone, and base qualities are not available. The immunoSEQ Assay, a bias-controlled multiplex PCR, was used to amplify TCRbeta CDR3 regions from genomic DNA. Per the authors' processing: The number of nucleated cells in each sample was estimated from the amplification of reference gene primers within the assay. To quantify the absolute abundance of each unique TCRbeta CDR3 rearrangement, sequence reads were collapsed and filtered. For each sample, productive Simpson clonality was calculated as the square root of Simpson's diversity index across productive rearrangements. Here the immuneACCESS table is served through TCRdb, limited to in-frame sequences with V and J called. Missing clones are a known gap in these copies; in checked studies unresolved V genes cover under half, and the rest lacks a known reason. The V and J calls and clone size are taken from that table; D and trimming were inferred from the DNA. The sample contains just over 250,000 clones, 88% of them found a single time. The top ten clonotypes cover over 4% of the sample.

A second Seattle source provided samples from volunteer blood donors who had recovered from COVID-19. Whole blood was collected in K2EDTA tubes by collaborating institutions according to the institutions' own protocols. For TCRbeta analysis, collaborators shipped samples in one of three forms: frozen whole blood, isolated PBMCs, or DNA extracted from either of those sample types. Via the germline V gene, CDR1 is ENHRY and CDR2 SYGVKD. V ends up 6 bases short and J 3 bases short, with an unmatched junction base count of 4. Reading from cysteine to phenylalanine, the CDR3 counts 13 amino acids. Here the CDR3 DNA is all that survives: 39 bases in frame from base 1. The record originates from a study of blood T cell repertoires in COVID-19 (dated by TCRdb to the early 2020s). In the study overall: Collaborator samples came from the United States, Italy and Spain and covered acute and convalescent phases of COVID-19. Where available, HLA class I and class II types were taken from metadata supplied by the sample provider and were not determined by assay-based typing. Deeply sampled blood TCRbeta repertoires from subjects exposed to, actively infected with, or recovered from COVID-19 were included in the dataset. Samples came from the ongoing ImmuneRACE study (first 160 participants) plus 1,254 subjects from 6 global collaborators. The sample metadata nearly always contained a de-identified subject ID, COVID-19 status, age in years and sex. The repertoires were released in a freely available public database meant as a resource for research on the immune response to SARS-CoV-2. The material from the prospective study consisted of cDNA or gDNA derived from T cells, B-cell-depleted T cells, or PBMCs.

What the research found in general, with its limitations: How much clinical and demographic metadata was included differed by source and by participant, and the metadata was provided uncurated.

The rearrangement combines TRBV10-3 with TRBJ1-1, and 7 bases in between align with TRBD1. The TCR comes from a man aged 60 to 75 who had recovered from COVID-19. Sequenced: peripheral blood. The DNA reads TGTGCCATCAGAAAACAGGGGCACACTGAAGCTTTCTTT. The resulting protein is CAIRKQGHTEAFF.